This T cell receptor beta chain is drawn from a study of T cell responses to AZD1222 COVID-19 vaccine. TCRdb's copy holds only in-frame clones and misses some; the assay was immunoSEQ multiplex PCR. This table holds 110,000 to 150,000 clones, 80% to 95% found once. The CDR3 is 15 amino acids. The germline V and J ends were trimmed by 3 bases and 7 bases, with 16 bases remaining between them. Germline V lookup: CDR1 LNHNV, CDR2 YYDKDF (reference sequence). This clone was seen just once. This TCR was sampled from an adult in good health. This chain joins TRBV15 and TRBJ1-5; the D gene is possibly TRBD1 (5 bases). The material sequenced was peripheral blood, taken on day 0 of AZD1222 vaccination. CDR3 protein: CATSRGRGVSQPQHF. For the CDR3, the DNA is TGTGCCACCAGCAGGGGACGAGGGGTAAGCCAGCCCCAGCATTTT.